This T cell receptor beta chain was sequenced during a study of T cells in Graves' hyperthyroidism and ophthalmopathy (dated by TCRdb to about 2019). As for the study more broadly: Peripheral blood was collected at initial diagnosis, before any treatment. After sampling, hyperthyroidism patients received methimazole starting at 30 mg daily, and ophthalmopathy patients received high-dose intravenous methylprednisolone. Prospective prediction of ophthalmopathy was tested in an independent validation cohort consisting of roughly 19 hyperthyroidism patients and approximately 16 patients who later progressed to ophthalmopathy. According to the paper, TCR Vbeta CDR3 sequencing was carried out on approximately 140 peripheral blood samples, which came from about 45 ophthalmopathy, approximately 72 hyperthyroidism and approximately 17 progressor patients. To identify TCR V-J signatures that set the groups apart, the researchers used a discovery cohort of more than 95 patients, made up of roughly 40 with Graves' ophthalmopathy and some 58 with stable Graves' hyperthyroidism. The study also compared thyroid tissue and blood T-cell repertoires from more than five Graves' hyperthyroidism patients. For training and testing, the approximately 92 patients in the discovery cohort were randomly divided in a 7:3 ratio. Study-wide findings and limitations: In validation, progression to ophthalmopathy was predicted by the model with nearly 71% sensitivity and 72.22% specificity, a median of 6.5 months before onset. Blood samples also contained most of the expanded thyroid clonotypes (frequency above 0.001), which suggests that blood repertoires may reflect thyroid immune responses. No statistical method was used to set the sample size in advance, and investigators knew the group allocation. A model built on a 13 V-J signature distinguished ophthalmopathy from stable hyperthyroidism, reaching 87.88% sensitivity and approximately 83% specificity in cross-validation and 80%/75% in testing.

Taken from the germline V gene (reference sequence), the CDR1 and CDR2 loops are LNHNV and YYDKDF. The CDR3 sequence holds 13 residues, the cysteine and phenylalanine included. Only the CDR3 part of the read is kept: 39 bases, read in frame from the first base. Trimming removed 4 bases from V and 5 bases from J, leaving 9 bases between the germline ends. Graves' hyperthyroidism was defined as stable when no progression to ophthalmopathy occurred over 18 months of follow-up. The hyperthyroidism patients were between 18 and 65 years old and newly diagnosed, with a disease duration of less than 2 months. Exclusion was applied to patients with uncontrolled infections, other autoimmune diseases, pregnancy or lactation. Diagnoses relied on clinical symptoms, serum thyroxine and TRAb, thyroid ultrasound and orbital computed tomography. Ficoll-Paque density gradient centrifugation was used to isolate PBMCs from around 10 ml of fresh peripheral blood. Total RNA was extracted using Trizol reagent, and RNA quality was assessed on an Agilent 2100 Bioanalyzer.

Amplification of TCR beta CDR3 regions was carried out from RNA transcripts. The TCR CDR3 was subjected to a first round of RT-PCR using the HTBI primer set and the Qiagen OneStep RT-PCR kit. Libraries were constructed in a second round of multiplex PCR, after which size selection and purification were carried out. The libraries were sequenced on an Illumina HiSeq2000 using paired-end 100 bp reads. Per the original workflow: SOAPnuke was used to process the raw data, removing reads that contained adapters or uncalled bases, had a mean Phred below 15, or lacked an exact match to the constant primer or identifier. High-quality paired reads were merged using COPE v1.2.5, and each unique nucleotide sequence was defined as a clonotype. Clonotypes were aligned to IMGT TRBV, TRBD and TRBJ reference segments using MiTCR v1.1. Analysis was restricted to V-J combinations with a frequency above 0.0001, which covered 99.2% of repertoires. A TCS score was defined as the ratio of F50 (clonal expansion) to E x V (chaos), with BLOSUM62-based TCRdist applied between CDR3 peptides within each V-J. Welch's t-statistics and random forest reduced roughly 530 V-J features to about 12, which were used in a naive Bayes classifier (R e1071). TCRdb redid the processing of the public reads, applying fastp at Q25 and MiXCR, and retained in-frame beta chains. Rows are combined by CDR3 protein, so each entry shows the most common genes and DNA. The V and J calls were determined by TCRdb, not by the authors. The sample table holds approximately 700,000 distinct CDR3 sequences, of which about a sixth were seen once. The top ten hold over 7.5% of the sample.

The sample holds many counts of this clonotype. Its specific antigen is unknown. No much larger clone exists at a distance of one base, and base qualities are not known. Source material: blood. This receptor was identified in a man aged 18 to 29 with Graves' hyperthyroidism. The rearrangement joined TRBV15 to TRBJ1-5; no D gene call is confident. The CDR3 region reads CATSTRIDQPQHF. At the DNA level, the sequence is TGTGCCACCAGCACCCGGATCGATCAGCCCCAGCATTTT.